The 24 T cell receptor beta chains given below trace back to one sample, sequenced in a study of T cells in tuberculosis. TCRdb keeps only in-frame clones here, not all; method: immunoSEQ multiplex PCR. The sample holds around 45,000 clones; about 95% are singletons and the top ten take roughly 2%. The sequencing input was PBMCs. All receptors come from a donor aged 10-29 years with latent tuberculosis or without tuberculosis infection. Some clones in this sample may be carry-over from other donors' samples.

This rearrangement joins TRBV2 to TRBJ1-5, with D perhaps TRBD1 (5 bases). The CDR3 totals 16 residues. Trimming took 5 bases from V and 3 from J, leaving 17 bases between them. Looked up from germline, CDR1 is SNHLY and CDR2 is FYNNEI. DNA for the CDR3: TGTGCCAGCAGTCCCCTTGGGGGGTTTGACAATCAGCCCCAGCATTTT. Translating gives CASSPLGGFDNQPQHF.

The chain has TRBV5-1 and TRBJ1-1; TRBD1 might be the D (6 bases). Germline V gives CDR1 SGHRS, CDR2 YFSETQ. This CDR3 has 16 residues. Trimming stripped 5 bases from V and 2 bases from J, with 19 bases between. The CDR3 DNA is TGCGCCAGCAGTGCACAGGGTCCACACATCAACACTGAAGCTTTCTTT. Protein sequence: CASSAQGPHINTEAFF. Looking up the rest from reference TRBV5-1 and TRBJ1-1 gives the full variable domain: KAGVTQTPRYLIKTRGQQVTLSCSPISGHRSVSWYQQTPGQGLQFLFEYFSETQRNKGNFPGRFSGRQFSNSRSEMNVSTLELGDSALYLCASSAQGPHINTEAFFGQGTRLTVV.

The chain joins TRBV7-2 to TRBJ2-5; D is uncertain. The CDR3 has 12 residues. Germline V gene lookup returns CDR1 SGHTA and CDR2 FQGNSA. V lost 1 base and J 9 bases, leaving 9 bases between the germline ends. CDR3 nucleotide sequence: TGTGCCAGCAGCTTAGGCGGCGTGTCCCAGTACTTC. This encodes CASSLGGVSQYF.

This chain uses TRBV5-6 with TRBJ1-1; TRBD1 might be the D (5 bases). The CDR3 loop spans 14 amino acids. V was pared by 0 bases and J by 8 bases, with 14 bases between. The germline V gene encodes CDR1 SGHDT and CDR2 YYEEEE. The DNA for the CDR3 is TGTGCCAGCAGCTTGGGCTTCGAGGGGAGGGAAGCTTTCTTT. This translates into CASSLGFEGREAFF.

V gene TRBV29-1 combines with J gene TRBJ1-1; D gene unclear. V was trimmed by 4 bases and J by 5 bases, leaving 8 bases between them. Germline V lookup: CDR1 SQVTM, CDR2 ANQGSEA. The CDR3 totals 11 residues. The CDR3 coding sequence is TGCAGCGTTGTGGTAGTGACTGAAGCTTTCTTT. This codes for CSVVVVTEAFF.

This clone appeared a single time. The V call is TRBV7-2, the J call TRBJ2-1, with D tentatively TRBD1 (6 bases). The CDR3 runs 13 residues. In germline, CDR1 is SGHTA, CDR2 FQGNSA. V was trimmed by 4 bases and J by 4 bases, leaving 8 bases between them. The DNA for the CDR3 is TGTGCCAGCAGCTCCCAGGGGTACAATGAGCAGTTCTTC. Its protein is CASSSQGYNEQFF.

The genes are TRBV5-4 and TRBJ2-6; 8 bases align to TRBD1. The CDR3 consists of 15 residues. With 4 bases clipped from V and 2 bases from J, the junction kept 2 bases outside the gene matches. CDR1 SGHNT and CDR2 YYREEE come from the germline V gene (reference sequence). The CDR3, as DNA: TGTGCCAGCAGCGGACAGGGTGCTGGGGCCAACGTCCTGACTTTC. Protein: CASSGQGAGANVLTF.

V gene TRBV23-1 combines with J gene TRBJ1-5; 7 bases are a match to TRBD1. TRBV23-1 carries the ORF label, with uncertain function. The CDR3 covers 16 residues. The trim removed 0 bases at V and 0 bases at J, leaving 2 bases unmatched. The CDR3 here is CASSQSWDSSNQPQHF. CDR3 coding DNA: TGCGCCAGCAGTCAATCGTGGGACAGTAGCAATCAGCCCCAGCATTTT.

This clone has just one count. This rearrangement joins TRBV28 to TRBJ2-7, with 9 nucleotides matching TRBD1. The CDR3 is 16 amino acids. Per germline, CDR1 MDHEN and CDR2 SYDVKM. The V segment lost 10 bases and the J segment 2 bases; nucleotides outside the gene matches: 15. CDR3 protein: CATSVYWDRATYEQYF. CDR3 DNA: TGTGCCACCTCAGTTTACTGGGACAGGGCAACCTACGAGCAGTACTTC.

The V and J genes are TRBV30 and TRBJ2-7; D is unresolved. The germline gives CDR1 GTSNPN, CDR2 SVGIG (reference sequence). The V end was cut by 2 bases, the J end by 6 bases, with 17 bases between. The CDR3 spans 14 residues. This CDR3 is CAWSPYSDRGEQYF. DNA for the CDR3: TGTGCCTGGAGTCCCTACTCTGACCGAGGCGAGCAGTACTTC.

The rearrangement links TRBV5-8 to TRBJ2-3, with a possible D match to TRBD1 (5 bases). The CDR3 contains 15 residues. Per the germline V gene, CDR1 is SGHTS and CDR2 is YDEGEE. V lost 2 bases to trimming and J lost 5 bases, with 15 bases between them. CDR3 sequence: CASSLSRRREDTQYF. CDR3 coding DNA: TGTGCCAGCAGCTTATCCCGCCGCAGGGAAGATACGCAGTATTTT.

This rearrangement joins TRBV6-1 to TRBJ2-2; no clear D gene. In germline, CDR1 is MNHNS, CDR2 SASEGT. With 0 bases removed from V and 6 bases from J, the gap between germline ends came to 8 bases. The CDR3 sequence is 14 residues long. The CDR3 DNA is TGTGCCAGCAGTGAAGCGCTGGCCGCCGGGGAGCTGTTTTTT. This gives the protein CASSEALAAGELFF.

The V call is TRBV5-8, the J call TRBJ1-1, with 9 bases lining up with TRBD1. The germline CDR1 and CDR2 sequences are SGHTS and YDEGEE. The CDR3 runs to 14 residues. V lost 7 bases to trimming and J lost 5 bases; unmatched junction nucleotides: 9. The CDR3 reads CASSRRQGGTEAFF. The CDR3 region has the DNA TGTGCCAGCTCCCGCCGACAGGGGGGGACTGAAGCTTTCTTT.

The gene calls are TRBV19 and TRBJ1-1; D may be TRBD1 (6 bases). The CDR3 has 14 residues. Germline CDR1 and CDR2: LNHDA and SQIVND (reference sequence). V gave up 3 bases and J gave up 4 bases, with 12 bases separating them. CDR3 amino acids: CASSMAQGGTEAFF. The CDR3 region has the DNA TGTGCCAGTAGTATGGCACAGGGCGGCACTGAAGCTTTCTTT.

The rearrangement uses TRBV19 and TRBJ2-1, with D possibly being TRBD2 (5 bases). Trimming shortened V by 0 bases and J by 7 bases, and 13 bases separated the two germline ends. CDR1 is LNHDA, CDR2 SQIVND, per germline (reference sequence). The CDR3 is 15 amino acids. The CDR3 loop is CASSIDLTSWNEQFF. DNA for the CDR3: TGTGCCAGTAGTATAGATCTAACTAGTTGGAATGAGCAGTTCTTC.

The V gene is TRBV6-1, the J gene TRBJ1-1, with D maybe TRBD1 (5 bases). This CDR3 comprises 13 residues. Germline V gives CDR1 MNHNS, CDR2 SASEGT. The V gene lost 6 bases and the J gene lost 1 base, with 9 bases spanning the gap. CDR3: CASRLDRNTEAFF. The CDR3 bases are TGTGCCAGCAGGCTAGACAGGAACACTGAAGCTTTCTTT.

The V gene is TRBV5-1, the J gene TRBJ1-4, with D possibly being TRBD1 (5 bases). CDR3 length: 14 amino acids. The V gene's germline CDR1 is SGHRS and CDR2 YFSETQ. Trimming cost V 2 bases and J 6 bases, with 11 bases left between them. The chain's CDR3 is CASSLQALDEKLFF. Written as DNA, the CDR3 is TGCGCCAGCAGCTTACAGGCTCTTGATGAAAAACTGTTTTTT.

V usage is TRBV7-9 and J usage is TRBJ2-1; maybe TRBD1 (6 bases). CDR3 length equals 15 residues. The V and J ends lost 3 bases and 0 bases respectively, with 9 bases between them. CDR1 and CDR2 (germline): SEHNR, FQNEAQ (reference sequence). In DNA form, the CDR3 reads TGTGCCAGCAGCTTGCAGGGGAGCTCCTACAATGAGCAGTTCTTC. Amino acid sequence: CASSLQGSSYNEQFF. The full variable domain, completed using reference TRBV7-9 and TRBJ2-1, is DTGVSQNPRHKITKRGQNVTFRCDPISEHNRLYWYRQTLGQGPEFLTYFQNEAQLEKSRLLSDRFSAERPKGSFSTLEIQRTEQGDSAMYLCASSLQGSSYNEQFFGPGTRLTVL.

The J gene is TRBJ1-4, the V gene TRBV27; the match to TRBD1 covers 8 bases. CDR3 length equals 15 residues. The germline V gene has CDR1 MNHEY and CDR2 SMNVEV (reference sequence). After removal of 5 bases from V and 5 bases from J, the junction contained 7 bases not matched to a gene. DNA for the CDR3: TGTGCCAGCAGTCTCGACAGGGGACGAAATGAAAAACTGTTTTTT. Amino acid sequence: CASSLDRGRNEKLFF. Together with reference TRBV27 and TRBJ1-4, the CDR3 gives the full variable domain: EAQVTQNPRYLITVTGKKLTVTCSQNMNHEYMSWYRQDPGLGLRQIYYSMNVEVTDKGDVPEGYKVSRKEKRNFPLILESPSPNQTSLYFCASSLDRGRNEKLFFGSGTQLSVL.

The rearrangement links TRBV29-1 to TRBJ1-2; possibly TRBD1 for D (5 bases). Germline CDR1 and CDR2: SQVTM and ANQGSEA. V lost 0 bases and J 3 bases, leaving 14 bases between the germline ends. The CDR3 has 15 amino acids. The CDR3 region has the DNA TGCAGCGTTGAAGATCAGGGATCTCTGGACTATGGCTACACCTTC. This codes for CSVEDQGSLDYGYTF.

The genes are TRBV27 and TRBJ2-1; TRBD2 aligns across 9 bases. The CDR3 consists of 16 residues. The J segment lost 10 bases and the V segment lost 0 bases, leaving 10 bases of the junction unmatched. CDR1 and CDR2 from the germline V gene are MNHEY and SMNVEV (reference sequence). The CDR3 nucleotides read TGTGCCAGCAGTTTATCTCCTAGCGGGGCCTTAGGGGAGCAGTTCTTC. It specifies CASSLSPSGALGEQFF.

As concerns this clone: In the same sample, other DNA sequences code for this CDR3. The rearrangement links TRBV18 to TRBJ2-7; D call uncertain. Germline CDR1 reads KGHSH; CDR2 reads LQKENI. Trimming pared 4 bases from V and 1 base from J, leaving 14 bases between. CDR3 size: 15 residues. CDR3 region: CASSLTGTRSYEQYF. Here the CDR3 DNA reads TGTGCCAGCTCACTAACGGGTACAAGATCCTACGAGCAGTACTTC.

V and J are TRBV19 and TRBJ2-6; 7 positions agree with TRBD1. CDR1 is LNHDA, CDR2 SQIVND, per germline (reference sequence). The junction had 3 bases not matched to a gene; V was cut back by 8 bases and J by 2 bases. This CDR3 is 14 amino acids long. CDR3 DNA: TGTGCCAGTCGGGACAGTGCTGGGGCCAACGTCCTGACTTTC. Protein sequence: CASRDSAGANVLTF.

The CDR3 here is CAWGGWEQYF. The DNA of the CDR3 is TGTGCCTGGGGAGGGTGGGAGCAGTACTTC. The chain links TRBV30 to TRBJ2-7; possibly TRBD2 for D (6 bases). CDR3 length: 10 amino acids. V was shortened by 5 bases and J by 7 bases, with 9 bases between the two germline ends. In germline, CDR1 is GTSNPN, CDR2 SVGIG (reference sequence).